Following are 21 T cell receptor beta chains from one sample sequenced in a study of blood T cell repertoires in COVID-19. Sequencing used immunoSEQ multiplex PCR; TCRdb keeps in-frame clones, though not all of them. The table shows 150,000 to 200,000 clones, with 80% to 90% occurring only once. The sequenced sample consisted of peripheral blood. Every receptor here comes from a man aged 18 to 29 with active or convalescent COVID-19.

The chain combines TRBV7-3 with TRBJ2-7; tentative D call: TRBD2 (6 bases). V shed 1 base and J shed 3 bases, with 13 bases lying between them. CDR1 is SGHTA and CDR2 is FQGTGA in the germline V gene. CDR3 length: 15 amino acids. The CDR3 DNA is TGTGCCAGCAGCTTAATTCTAGCGCCCATCTACGAGCAGTACTTC. It translates to CASSLILAPIYEQYF.

The J gene is TRBJ1-4, the V gene TRBV19; 7 nucleotides line up with TRBD1. The CDR3 runs to 15 residues. V trimming: 5 bases; J trimming: 8 bases; junction bases outside the gene matches: 11. Per germline, CDR1 LNHDA and CDR2 SQIVND (reference sequence). Written as DNA, the CDR3 is TGTGCCAGTAGTGCCTGGGACAGTCTTGAGGAAAAACTGTTTTTT. It encodes CASSAWDSLEEKLFF.

The chain recombines TRBV7-8 with TRBJ2-5; 10 positions match TRBD2. CDR1 SGHVS and CDR2 FQNEAQ come from the germline V gene. The junction had 8 bases not matched to a gene; V was cut back by 5 bases and J by 5 bases. This CDR3 is 15 amino acids long. CDR3 DNA: TGTGCCAGCAGCCCCCAGAGCGGGGGGGTGGAGACCCAGTACTTC. This sequence encodes CASSPQSGGVETQYF.

The chain has TRBV5-1 and TRBJ1-3; possibly TRBD1 for D (6 bases). Looked up from germline, CDR1 is SGHRS and CDR2 is YFSETQ. Deletions cut 4 bases from V and 1 base from J, with 12 bases between. The CDR3 consists of 15 residues. The CDR3 is CASSANTGSGNTIYF. The CDR3 DNA is TGCGCCAGCAGCGCAAATACAGGGTCTGGAAACACCATATATTTT.

The rearrangement joins TRBV19 to TRBJ2-2, with D perhaps TRBD2 (7 bases). This CDR3 region has 16 residues. CDR1 and CDR2 (germline): LNHDA, SQIVND (reference sequence). V was trimmed by 3 bases and J by 5 bases, leaving 16 bases between them. The CDR3 sequence: CASSIGGGAVTGELFF. DNA of the CDR3: TGTGCCAGTAGTATTGGAGGGGGGGCCGTAACCGGGGAGCTGTTTTTT.

This sequence joins TRBV2 and TRBJ2-4, with D possibly being TRBD2 (5 bases). CDR3 length: 16 residues. Deletions cut 3 bases from V and 0 bases from J, with 12 bases between. Germline values: CDR1 SNHLY, CDR2 FYNNEI. The DNA for the CDR3 is TGTGCCAGCAGTGATGGGAGAAACCTAGCCAAAAACATTCAGTACTTC. This sequence encodes CASSDGRNLAKNIQYF.

The chain is built from TRBV7-9 and TRBJ1-2; D is ambiguous. The length of the CDR3 is 13 residues. V lost 1 base and J 4 bases, leaving 7 bases between the germline ends. Germline V gene sequence: CDR1 SEHNR, CDR2 FQNEAQ (reference sequence). The CDR3 sequence is CASSLDLFYGYTF. The CDR3 DNA is TGTGCCAGCAGCTTAGACCTATTCTATGGCTACACCTTC.

The rearrangement joins TRBV4-1 to TRBJ1-1, with TRBD1 as a possible D gene (6 bases). The CDR3 is made up of 15 amino acids. V lost 0 bases and J lost 10, with 18 bases in between. Germline V gives CDR1 MGHRA, CDR2 YSYEKL. For the CDR3, the DNA is TGCGCCAGCAGCCAAGATCGTGGCAGGGGTTTGTCAGCTTTCTTT. Amino acids: CASSQDRGRGLSAFF.

The V call is TRBV12-3 or TRBV12-4, the J call TRBJ2-7; maybe TRBD1 (6 bases). The CDR3 is 13 residues long. Between the trimmed V and J ends, which lost 8 bases and 0 bases, there was a span of 11 bases. DNA for the CDR3: TGTGCCAGCGACGGGGACAACTCCTACGAGCAGTACTTC. This codes for CASDGDNSYEQYF.

Points on this clone: Other DNA sequences in this specimen translate into the identical CDR3. The chain is built from TRBV7-2 and TRBJ2-4, with 8 bases that match TRBD1. J gave up 0 bases and V 5 bases, and 6 bases lay outside the gene matches. CDR1 and CDR2 from the germline V gene are SGHTA and FQGNSA. CDR3 size: 16 residues. The CDR3 DNA sequence: TGTGCCAGCAGCCTGAGGACAGGGCAAGCCAAAAACATTCAGTACTTC. Its translation is CASSLRTGQAKNIQYF.

The CDR3 bases are TGTGCCAGCAGCCAAAACAGGGTTAATGAAAAACTGTTTTTT. Its protein product is CASSQNRVNEKLFF. The rearrangement uses TRBV3-1 (or the pseudogene TRBV3-2) and TRBJ1-4, with a possible D match to TRBD1 (6 bases). V dropped 2 bases and J dropped 4 bases, with 8 bases sitting between them. This CDR3 spans 14 amino acids. Germline V gives CDR1 LGHDT, CDR2 YNNKEL (reference sequence).

This clone was seen only a few times. V is TRBV6-2 or TRBV6-3 and J is TRBJ2-7; D is perhaps TRBD1 (5 bases). Germline values: CDR1 MNHEY, CDR2 SVGEGT. Trimming pared 0 bases from V and 2 bases from J, leaving 11 bases between. The CDR3 length is 15 residues. The CDR3 is CASSYSIQEAYEQYF. CDR3 sequence (DNA): TGTGCCAGCAGTTACTCGATACAGGAAGCCTACGAGCAGTACTTC.

The chain has TRBV5-1 and TRBJ1-4; 9 nucleotides agree with TRBD1. With 4 bases clipped from V and 2 bases from J, the junction kept 15 bases outside the gene matches. This CDR3 has 19 amino acids. Germline lookup yields CDR1 SGHRS and CDR2 YFSETQ. The CDR3 spells CASSKGRDRDGSTNEKLFF. CDR3 sequence (DNA): TGCGCCAGCAGCAAGGGCCGGGACAGGGATGGAAGTACTAATGAAAAACTGTTTTTT.

The chain links TRBV18 to TRBJ1-6, with 7 bases matching TRBD1. CDR3 length: 14 residues. CDR1 KGHSH and CDR2 LQKENI come from the germline V gene. V was pared by 2 bases and J by 5 bases, with 0 bases of the junction left unmatched. The CDR3 DNA follows: TGTGCCAGCTCACCAGGACAGGATAATTCACCCCTCCACTTT. Its protein is CASSPGQDNSPLHF.

The chain uses TRBV9 and TRBJ2-7; D is possibly TRBD2 (5 bases). Germline V gives CDR1 SGDLS, CDR2 YYNGEE. The CDR3 has 14 amino acids. V lost 0 bases, J lost 3 bases, and 10 bases lay in between. The CDR3 bases are TGTGCCAGCAGCGTAGAGCTAGCCAGCTACGAGCAGTACTTC. Its protein product is CASSVELASYEQYF. Complete variable domain (other parts from reference TRBV9 and TRBJ2-7): DSGVTQTPKHLITATGQRVTLRCSPRSGDLSVYWYQQSLDQGLQFLIQYYNGEERAKGNILERFSAQQFPDLHSELNLSSLELGDSALYFCASSVELASYEQYFGPGTRLTVT.

This chain uses TRBV6-5 with TRBJ2-7, with TRBD2 identical over 11 bases. V lost 6 bases to trimming and J lost 4 bases; unmatched junction nucleotides: 5. This CDR3 has 14 residues. Germline V CDR1 and CDR2: MNHEY, SVGAGI. CDR3 nucleotides: TGTGCCAGCAGAATGGGACTAGCGGAGTACGAGCAGTACTTC. Its protein is CASRMGLAEYEQYF.

The chain joins TRBV20-1 to TRBJ1-1, with 10 nucleotides matching TRBD1. After removal of 3 bases from V and 6 bases from J, the junction contained 4 bases not matched to a gene. In germline, CDR1 is DFQATT, CDR2 SNEGSKA (reference sequence). This CDR3 spans 13 amino acids. CDR3 protein: CSASGTGDAEAFF. The CDR3 region has the DNA TGCAGTGCTAGTGGGACAGGGGACGCTGAAGCTTTCTTT.

In this sample, this clone turned up a few times. V usage is TRBV19 and J usage is TRBJ1-1, with TRBD1 matching 7 bases. V lost 7 bases and J lost 9; bases outside the gene matches: 11. Germline V CDR1 and CDR2: LNHDA, SQIVND (reference sequence). The CDR3 is 13 amino acids. The CDR3 sequence is CASTPGGGEKAFF. The CDR3 bases are TGTGCCAGTACTCCAGGGGGTGGCGAGAAAGCTTTCTTT.

V is TRBV4-3 and J is TRBJ2-3; perhaps TRBD1 as D (5 bases). CDR1 and CDR2 (germline): LGHNA, YSLEER. CDR3 size: 15 residues. Trimming shortened V by 5 bases and J by 3 bases, and 15 bases separated the two germline ends. Here the CDR3 reads CASSYGRASTDTQYF. In DNA, the CDR3 is TGCGCCAGCAGCTATGGCAGGGCGTCGACAGATACGCAGTATTTT.

The rearrangement links TRBV5-5 to TRBJ2-7; 7 nucleotides agree with TRBD1. Per germline, CDR1 SGHKS and CDR2 YYEKEE (reference sequence). The CDR3 spans 13 residues. The V gene end was trimmed by 4 bases and the J gene end by 5 bases; junction bases not matched to a gene: 6. CDR3 loop: CASSPTGWDEQYV. In DNA form, the CDR3 reads TGTGCCAGCAGCCCGACAGGGTGGGACGAGCAGTACGTC.

The chain has TRBV5-5 and TRBJ1-1; a weak D match, TRBD1 (5 bases). Germline V CDR1 and CDR2: SGHKS, YYEKEE (reference sequence). The CDR3 loop spans 14 amino acids. With 4 bases removed from V and 4 bases from J, the gap between germline ends came to 14 bases. DNA of the CDR3: TGTGCCAGCAGCGCCTTCGGGGGAAGCACTGAAGCTTTCTTT. As protein: CASSAFGGSTEAFF.